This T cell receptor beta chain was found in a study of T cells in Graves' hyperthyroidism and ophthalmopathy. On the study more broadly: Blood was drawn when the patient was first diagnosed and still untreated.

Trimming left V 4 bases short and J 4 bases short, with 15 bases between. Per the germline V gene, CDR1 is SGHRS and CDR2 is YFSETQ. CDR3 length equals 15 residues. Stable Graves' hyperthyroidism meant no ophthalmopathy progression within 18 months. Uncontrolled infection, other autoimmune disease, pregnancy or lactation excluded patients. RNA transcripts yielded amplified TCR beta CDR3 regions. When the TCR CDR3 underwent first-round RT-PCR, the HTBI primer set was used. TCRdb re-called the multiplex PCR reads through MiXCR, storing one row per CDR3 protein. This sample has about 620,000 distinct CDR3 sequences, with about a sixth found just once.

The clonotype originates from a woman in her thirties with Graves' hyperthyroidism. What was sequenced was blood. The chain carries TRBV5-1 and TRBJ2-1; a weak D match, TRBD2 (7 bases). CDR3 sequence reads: CASSQGRAVYNEQFF. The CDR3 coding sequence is TGCGCCAGCAGCCAGGGGAGGGCAGTATACAATGAGCAGTTCTTC.